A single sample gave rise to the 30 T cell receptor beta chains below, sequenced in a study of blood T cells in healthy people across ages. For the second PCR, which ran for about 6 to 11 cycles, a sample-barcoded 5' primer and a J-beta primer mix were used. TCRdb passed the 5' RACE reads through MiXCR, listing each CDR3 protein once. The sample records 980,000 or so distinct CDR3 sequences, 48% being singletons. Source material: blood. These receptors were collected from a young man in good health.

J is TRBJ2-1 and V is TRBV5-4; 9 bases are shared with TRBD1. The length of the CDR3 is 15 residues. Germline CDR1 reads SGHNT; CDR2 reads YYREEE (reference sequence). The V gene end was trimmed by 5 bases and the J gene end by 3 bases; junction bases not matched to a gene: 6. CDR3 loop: CASRVQGANYNEQFF. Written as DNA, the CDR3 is TGTGCCAGCAGAGTACAGGGGGCCAACTACAATGAGCAGTTCTTC.

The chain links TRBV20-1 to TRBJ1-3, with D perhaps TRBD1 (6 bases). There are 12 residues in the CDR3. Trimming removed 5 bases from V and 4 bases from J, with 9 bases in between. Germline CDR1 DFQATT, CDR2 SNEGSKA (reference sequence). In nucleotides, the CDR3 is TGCAGTGCTTTTGGGACAGGAAACACCATATATTTT. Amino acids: CSAFGTGNTIYF.

CDR3 sequence: CASSQNLGTVGQFF. Written as DNA, the CDR3 is TGTGCCAGCAGCCAAAACTTGGGGACAGTCGGGCAGTTCTTC. The rearrangement uses TRBV3-1 and TRBJ2-1; TRBD1 agrees at 7 bases. V shed 2 bases, J shed 12 bases, and the junction held 10 bases outside the gene matches. The CDR3 sequence is 14 residues long. Germline CDR1 and CDR2: LGHDT and YNNKEL (reference sequence).

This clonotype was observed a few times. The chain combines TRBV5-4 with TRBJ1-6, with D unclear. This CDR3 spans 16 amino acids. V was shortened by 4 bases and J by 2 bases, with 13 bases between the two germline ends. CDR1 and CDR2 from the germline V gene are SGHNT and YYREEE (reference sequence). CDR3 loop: CASSLGPATYNSPLHF. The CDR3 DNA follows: TGTGCCAGCAGCCTCGGACCAGCCACCTATAATTCACCCCTCCACTTT.

CDR3 residues: CASSPRRGGLSDTQYF. DNA for the CDR3: TGTGCCAGCAGTCCTCGGCGGGGGGGCCTTTCTGATACGCAGTATTTT. The chain is built from TRBV6-2 or TRBV6-3 and TRBJ2-3, with 9 nucleotides matching TRBD2. CDR1 MNHEY and CDR2 SVGEGT come from the germline V gene. There are 16 residues in the CDR3. V was clipped by 5 bases and J by 6 bases; unmatched bases: 12.

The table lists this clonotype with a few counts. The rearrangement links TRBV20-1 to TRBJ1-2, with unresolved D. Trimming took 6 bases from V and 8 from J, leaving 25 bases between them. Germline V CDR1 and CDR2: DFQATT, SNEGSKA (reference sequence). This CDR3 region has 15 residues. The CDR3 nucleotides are TGCAGTGCGGGAGGCGGCTTAGCCCCGACGGGCGGCTACACCTTC. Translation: CSAGGGLAPTGGYTF.

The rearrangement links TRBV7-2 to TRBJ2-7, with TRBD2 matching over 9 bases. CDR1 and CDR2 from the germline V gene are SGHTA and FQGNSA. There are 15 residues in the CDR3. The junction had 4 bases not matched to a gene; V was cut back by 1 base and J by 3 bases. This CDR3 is CASSLGSGGIYEQYF. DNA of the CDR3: TGTGCCAGCAGCTTAGGAAGCGGGGGGATCTACGAGCAGTACTTC.

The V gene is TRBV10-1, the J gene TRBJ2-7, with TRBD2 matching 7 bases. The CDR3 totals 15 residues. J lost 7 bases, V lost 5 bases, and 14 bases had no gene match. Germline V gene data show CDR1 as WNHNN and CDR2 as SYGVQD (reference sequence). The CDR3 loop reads CASSSRAGPLEEQYF. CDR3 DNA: TGCGCCAGCAGTTCTCGAGCGGGGCCCTTGGAAGAGCAGTACTTC.

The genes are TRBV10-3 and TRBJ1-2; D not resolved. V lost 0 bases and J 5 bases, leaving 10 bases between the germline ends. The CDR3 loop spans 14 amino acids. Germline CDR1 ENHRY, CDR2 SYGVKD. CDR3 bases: TGTGCCATCAGTGAGTCGACTCGGGGTTATGGCTACACCTTC. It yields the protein CAISESTRGYGYTF.

The CDR3 nucleotides read TGTGCCAGTGGAGCTTCTGGGGCCAACGTCCTGACTTTC. It encodes CASGASGANVLTF. The chain combines TRBV12-3 or TRBV12-4 with TRBJ2-6; D is unclear. Trimming cost V 9 bases and J 1 base, with 7 bases left between them. There are 13 residues in the CDR3.

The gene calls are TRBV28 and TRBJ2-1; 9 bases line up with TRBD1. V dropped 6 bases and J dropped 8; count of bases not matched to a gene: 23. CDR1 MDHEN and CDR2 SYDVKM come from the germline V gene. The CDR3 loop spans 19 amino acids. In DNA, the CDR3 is TGTGCCAGCAGAGTTCCCCCCGGAGCCGGGACAGGGCAGCTCGATGAGCAGTTCTTC. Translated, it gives CASRVPPGAGTGQLDEQFF. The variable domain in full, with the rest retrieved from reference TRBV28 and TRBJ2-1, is DVKVTQSSRYLVKRTGEKVFLECVQDMDHENMFWYRQDPGLGLRLIYFSYDVKMKEKGDIPEGYSVSREKKERFSLILESASTNQTSMYLCASRVPPGAGTGQLDEQFFGPGTRLTVL.

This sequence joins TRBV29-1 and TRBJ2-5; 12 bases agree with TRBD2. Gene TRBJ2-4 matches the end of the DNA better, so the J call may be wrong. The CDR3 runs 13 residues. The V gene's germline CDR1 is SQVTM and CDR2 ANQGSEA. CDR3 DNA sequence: TGCAGCGTTGGACTAGCGGGGGTGGACATTCAGTACTTC. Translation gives CSVGLAGVDIQYF.

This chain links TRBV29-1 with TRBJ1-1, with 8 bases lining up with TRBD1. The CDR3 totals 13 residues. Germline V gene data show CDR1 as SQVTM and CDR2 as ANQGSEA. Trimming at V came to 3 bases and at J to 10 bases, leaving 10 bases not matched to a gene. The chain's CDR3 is CSVDGQGSPPAFF. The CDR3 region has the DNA TGCAGCGTTGACGGACAGGGCAGTCCCCCAGCTTTCTTT.

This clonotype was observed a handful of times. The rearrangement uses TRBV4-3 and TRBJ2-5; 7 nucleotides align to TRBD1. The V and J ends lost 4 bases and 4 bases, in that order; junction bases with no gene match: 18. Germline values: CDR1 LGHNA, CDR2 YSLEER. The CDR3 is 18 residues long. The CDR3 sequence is CASSLSFRDSHGIETQYF. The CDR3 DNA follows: TGCGCCAGCAGCCTAAGTTTCCGGGACAGTCATGGGATAGAGACCCAGTACTTC.

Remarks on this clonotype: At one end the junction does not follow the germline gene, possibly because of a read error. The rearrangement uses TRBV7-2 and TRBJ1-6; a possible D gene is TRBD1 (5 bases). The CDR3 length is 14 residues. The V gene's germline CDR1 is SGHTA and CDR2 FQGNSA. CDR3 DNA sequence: TGTGCCAGCAGATTAGACAGTCTAAATTCACCCCTCCACTTT. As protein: CASRLDSLNSPLHF.

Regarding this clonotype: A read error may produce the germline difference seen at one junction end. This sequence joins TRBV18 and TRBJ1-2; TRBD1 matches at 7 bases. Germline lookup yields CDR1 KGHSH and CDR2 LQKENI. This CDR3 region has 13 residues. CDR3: CAGSGGQTYGYTF. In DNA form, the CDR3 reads TGTGCCGGCTCAGGGGGACAAACTTATGGCTACACCTTC.

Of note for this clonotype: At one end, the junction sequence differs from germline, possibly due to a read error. Written as DNA, the CDR3 is TGTGCCAGCAGCTTAGCGGGGGGACGAGGGTCCGAGCAGTACTTC. It yields the protein CASSLAGGRGSEQYF. V gene TRBV12-3 or TRBV12-4 combines with J gene TRBJ2-4, with 10 nucleotides matching TRBD2. The DNA end lines up better with TRBJ2-7; the J call may be wrong. The CDR3 covers 15 residues.

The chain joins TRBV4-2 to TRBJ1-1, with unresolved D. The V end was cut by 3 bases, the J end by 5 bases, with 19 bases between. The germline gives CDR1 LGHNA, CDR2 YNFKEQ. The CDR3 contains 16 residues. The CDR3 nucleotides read TGTGCCAGCAGCCATAATTACGGCGGTTCATGGACTGAAGCTTTCTTT. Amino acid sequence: CASSHNYGGSWTEAFF.

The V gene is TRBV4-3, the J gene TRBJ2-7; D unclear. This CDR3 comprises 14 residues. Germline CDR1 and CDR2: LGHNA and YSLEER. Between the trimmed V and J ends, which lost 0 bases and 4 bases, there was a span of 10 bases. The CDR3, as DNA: TGCGCCAGCAGCCAAGATTTTGGCACGTACGAGCAGTACTTC. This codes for CASSQDFGTYEQYF.

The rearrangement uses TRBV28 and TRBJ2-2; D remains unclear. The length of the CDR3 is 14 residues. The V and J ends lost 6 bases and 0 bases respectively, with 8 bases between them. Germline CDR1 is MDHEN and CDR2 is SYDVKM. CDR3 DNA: TGTGCCAGCAGAGCCTCGGCGAACACCGGGGAGCTGTTTTTT. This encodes CASRASANTGELFF.

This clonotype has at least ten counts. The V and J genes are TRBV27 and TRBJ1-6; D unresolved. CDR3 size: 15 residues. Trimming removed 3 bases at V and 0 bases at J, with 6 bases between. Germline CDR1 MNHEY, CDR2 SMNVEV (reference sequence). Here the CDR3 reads CASSFMSSYNSPLHF. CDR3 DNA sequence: TGTGCCAGCAGTTTTATGAGCTCCTATAATTCACCCCTCCACTTT.

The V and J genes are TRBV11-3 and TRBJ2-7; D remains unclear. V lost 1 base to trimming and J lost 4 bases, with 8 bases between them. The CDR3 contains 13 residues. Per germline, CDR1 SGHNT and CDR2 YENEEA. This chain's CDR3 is CASSLGRKYEQYF. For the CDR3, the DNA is TGTGCCAGCAGCTTAGGCAGGAAATACGAGCAGTACTTC.

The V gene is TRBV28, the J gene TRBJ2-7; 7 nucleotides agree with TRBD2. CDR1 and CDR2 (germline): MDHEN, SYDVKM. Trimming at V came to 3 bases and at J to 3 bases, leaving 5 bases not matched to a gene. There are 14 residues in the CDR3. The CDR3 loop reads CASSLREGLYEQYF. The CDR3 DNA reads TGTGCCAGCAGTTTGAGGGAGGGGCTCTACGAGCAGTACTTC.

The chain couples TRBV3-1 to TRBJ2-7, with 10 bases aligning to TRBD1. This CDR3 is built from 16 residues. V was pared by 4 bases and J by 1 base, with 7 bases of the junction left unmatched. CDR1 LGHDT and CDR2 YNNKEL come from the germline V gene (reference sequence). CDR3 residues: CASSLERDRGSYEQYF. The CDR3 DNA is TGTGCCAGCAGCCTGGAGAGGGACAGGGGTTCCTACGAGCAGTACTTC.

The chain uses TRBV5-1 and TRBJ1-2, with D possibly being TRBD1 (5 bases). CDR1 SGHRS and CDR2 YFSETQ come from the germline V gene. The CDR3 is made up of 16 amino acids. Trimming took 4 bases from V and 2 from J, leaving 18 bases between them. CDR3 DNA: TGCGCCAGCAGCATTGAACCGGGACGGCAGAACTATGGCTACACCTTC. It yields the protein CASSIEPGRQNYGYTF.

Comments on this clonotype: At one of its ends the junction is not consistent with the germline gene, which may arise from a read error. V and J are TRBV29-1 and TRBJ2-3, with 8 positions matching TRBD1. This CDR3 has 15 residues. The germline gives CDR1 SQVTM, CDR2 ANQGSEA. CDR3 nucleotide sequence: TGCAGCGTGAACCGGGACAGGAGTAGCACAGATACGCGGTATTTT. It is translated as CSVNRDRSSTDTRYF.

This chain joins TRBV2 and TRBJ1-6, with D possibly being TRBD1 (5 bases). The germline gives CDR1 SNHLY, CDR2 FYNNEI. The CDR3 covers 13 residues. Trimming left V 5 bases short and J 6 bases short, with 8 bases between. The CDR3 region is CASSRDPNSPLHF. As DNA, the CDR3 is TGTGCCAGCAGTCGGGACCCTAATTCACCCCTCCACTTT.

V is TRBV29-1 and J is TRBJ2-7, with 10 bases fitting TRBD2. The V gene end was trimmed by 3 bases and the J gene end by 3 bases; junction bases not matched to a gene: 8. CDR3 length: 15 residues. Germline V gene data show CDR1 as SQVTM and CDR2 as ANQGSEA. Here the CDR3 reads CSVDGLAGADYEQYF. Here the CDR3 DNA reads TGCAGCGTTGATGGGCTAGCGGGGGCCGACTACGAGCAGTACTTC.

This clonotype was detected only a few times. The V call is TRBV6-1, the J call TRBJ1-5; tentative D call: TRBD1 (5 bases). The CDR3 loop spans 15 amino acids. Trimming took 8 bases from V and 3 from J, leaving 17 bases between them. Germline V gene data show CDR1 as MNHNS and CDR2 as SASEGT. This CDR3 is CASGYLGGSNQPQHF. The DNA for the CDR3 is TGTGCCAGCGGCTATCTGGGGGGGTCCAATCAGCCCCAGCATTTT.

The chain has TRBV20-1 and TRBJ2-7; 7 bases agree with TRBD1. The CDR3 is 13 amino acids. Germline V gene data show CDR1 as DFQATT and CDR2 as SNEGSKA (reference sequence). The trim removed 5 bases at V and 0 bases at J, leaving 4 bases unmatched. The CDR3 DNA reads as TGCAGTGCTCCGTGGGACAGCTCCTACGAGCAGTACTTC. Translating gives CSAPWDSSYEQYF.